The 21 T cell receptor beta chains listed next were all sequenced from one sample in a study of T cells after yellow fever vaccination. TCRdb redid the calling of the 5' RACE reads with MiXCR, one entry per CDR3 protein. The sample records about 550,000 distinct CDR3 sequences, around 21% being singletons. This specimen was PBMCs, taken 15 days after the yellow fever booster vaccination. The receptors stem from a young man who received the YFV17D yellow fever vaccine.

The sample holds a few counts of this clonotype. This chain links TRBV4-3 with TRBJ1-6; D is possibly TRBD1 (5 bases). With 0 bases removed from V and 6 bases from J, the gap between germline ends came to 9 bases. Germline V lookup: CDR1 LGHNA, CDR2 YSLEER. The CDR3 is made up of 15 amino acids. The CDR3 is CASSQELGPNSPLHF. CDR3 DNA sequence: TGCGCCAGCAGCCAAGAATTGGGACCTAATTCACCCCTCCACTTT.

There are a few counts of this clonotype. The CDR3 is CASSVEFGLGEQFF. The CDR3 DNA is TGTGCCAGCAGCGTAGAGTTTGGTTTGGGTGAGCAGTTCTTC. The V gene is TRBV9, the J gene TRBJ2-1; D unclear. Germline-derived CDR1 and CDR2 are SGDLS and YYNGEE. V was cut by 0 bases and J by 9 bases, with 13 bases left in between. There are 14 residues in the CDR3.

This clonotype was picked up a small number of times. The chain combines TRBV24-1 with TRBJ2-7; perhaps TRBD1 as D (5 bases). Germline V gives CDR1 KGHDR, CDR2 SFDVKD. This CDR3 comprises 13 residues. Trimming removed 7 bases from V and 2 bases from J, with 11 bases in between. Here the CDR3 DNA reads TGTGCCACCAGCCTACCAGGGACCTACGAGCAGTACTTC. Protein product: CATSLPGTYEQYF.

CDR3 residues: CASSVTGTPNLEQFF. CDR3 nucleotide sequence: TGTGCCAGCAGCGTAACCGGGACCCCCAATTTGGAGCAGTTCTTC. This chain links TRBV9 with TRBJ2-1; D is tentatively TRBD1 or TRBD2 (5 bases each). CDR1 is SGDLS, CDR2 YYNGEE, per germline. V was pared by 1 base and J by 10 bases, with 18 bases between. CDR3 size: 15 residues.

This chain uses TRBV29-1 with TRBJ2-7; D gene ambiguous. The CDR3 has 11 residues. V was pared by 0 bases and J by 4 bases, with 4 bases between. Germline assignment: CDR1 SQVTM and CDR2 ANQGSEA. CDR3 amino acids: CSVEDAYEQYF. In nucleotides, the CDR3 is TGCAGCGTTGAAGACGCGTACGAGCAGTACTTC.

DNA for the CDR3: TGTGCCAGCAGCCAACAGGGGACCACAGATACGCAGTATTTT. Residues: CASSQQGTTDTQYF. The chain employs TRBV3-1 and TRBJ2-3, with a possible D match to TRBD1 (6 bases). The CDR3 has 14 residues. Trimming took off 2 bases at V and 2 bases at J, with 8 bases between the two ends. The germline V gene encodes CDR1 LGHDT and CDR2 YNNKEL (reference sequence).

The chain recombines TRBV20-1 with TRBJ1-6, with no clear D. The CDR3 totals 15 residues. V was trimmed by 3 bases and J by 10 bases, leaving 19 bases between them. The germline V gene has CDR1 DFQATT and CDR2 SNEGSKA (reference sequence). CDR3 sequence: CSARVDLGLSSPLHF. The CDR3 DNA sequence: TGCAGTGCTAGGGTGGATTTGGGGTTATCCTCACCCCTCCACTTT.

A few counts support this clonotype. The chain carries TRBV4-3 and TRBJ2-5; 10 nucleotides line up with TRBD1. The junction had 6 bases not matched to a gene; V was cut back by 4 bases and J by 1 base. The CDR3 runs 16 residues. Germline CDR1 and CDR2: LGHNA and YSLEER. The CDR3 sequence is CASSLSDRGAQETQYF. The CDR3 DNA is TGCGCCAGCAGCCTTTCGGACAGGGGGGCCCAAGAGACCCAGTACTTC.

A few counts support this clonotype. The chain is built from TRBV21-1 and TRBJ2-5. TRBV21-1 is classified as a pseudogene. The length of the CDR3 is 14 residues. CDR3 region: CASSNALYQETQYF. The CDR3 DNA sequence: TGTGCCAGCAGCAACGCCTTGTACCAAGAGACCCAGTACTTC.

The chain joins TRBV5-6 to TRBJ2-3; TRBD1 is a possible D gene (6 bases). The CDR3 has 15 amino acids. Trimming took 3 bases from V and 5 from J, leaving 16 bases between them. Per germline, CDR1 SGHDT and CDR2 YYEEEE. CDR3 amino acids: CASSSGTMRRDTQYF. The CDR3 bases are TGTGCCAGCAGCTCCGGGACAATGAGAAGAGATACGCAGTATTTT.

V gene TRBV4-3 combines with J gene TRBJ2-3, with D possibly called TRBD1 or TRBD2 (6 bases each). This CDR3 contains 13 residues. V was cut by 3 bases and J by 6 bases, with 10 bases left in between. Germline V CDR1 and CDR2: LGHNA, YSLEER. The CDR3 coding sequence is TGCGCCAGCAGCCAGGGGGGCGTGGATACGCAGTATTTT. Its protein is CASSQGGVDTQYF.

The chain uses TRBV19 and TRBJ1-5; unclear D gene. Germline V gene lookup returns CDR1 LNHDA and CDR2 SQIVND (reference sequence). CDR3 length: 13 amino acids. Trimming shortened V by 10 bases and J by 0 bases, and 10 bases separated the two germline ends. CDR3 protein: CAKRRYSNQPQHF. CDR3 coding DNA: TGTGCCAAGAGACGGTATAGCAATCAGCCCCAGCATTTT.

The V gene is TRBV7-9, the J gene TRBJ1-2; D is perhaps TRBD1 (5 bases). CDR1 and CDR2 (germline): SEHNR, FQNEAQ (reference sequence). This CDR3 is 12 amino acids long. The ends were cut back, 5 bases at V and 5 bases at J, with 9 bases in the middle. In DNA form, the CDR3 reads TGTGCCAGCAGCCGGGACGAATATGGCTACACCTTC. Protein product: CASSRDEYGYTF.

The sample holds a few counts of this clonotype. The chain employs TRBV6-1 and TRBJ2-5; TRBD2 matches 7 bases. The germline V gene encodes CDR1 MNHNS and CDR2 SASEGT. V shed 7 bases, J shed 5 bases, and the junction held 7 bases outside the gene matches. The length of the CDR3 is 13 residues. The DNA of the CDR3 is TGTGCCAGCACCCCTGCGGGAGTTGAGACCCAGTACTTC. This gives the protein CASTPAGVETQYF.

The chain is built from TRBV5-1 and TRBJ2-2; D might be TRBD2 (6 bases). This CDR3 is 16 amino acids long. In germline, CDR1 is SGHRS, CDR2 YFSETQ. The V end was cut by 6 bases, the J end by 2 bases, with 17 bases between. CDR3 sequence: CASTGWGSGNTGELFF. Here the CDR3 DNA reads TGCGCCAGCACCGGGTGGGGTAGCGGCAACACCGGGGAGCTGTTTTTT.

The chain carries TRBV5-6 and TRBJ1-1; D gene unclear. CDR1 is SGHDT, CDR2 YYEEEE, per germline. The CDR3 totals 14 residues. Trimming cost V 1 base and J 4 bases, with 11 bases left between them. The CDR3 loop reads CASSLSIVATEAFF. Written as DNA, the CDR3 is TGTGCCAGCAGCTTGTCTATTGTTGCCACTGAAGCTTTCTTT.

V gene TRBV12-3 or TRBV12-4 combines with J gene TRBJ2-5; unclear D gene. The CDR3 is 12 residues long. The V gene lost 3 bases and the J gene lost 3 bases, with 5 bases spanning the gap. The CDR3 protein is CASSFVEETQYF. DNA of the CDR3: TGTGCCAGCAGTTTTGTGGAAGAGACCCAGTACTTC.

V and J are TRBV20-1 and TRBJ2-7; D is perhaps TRBD2 (5 bases). Trimming removed 1 base at V and 2 bases at J, with 21 bases between. The germline V gene has CDR1 DFQATT and CDR2 SNEGSKA (reference sequence). The CDR3 length is 17 residues. CDR3 loop: CSARVSPPKLETYEQYF. CDR3 nucleotides: TGCAGTGCTAGAGTTTCTCCCCCCAAACTAGAAACCTACGAGCAGTACTTC.

This clonotype was seen a handful of times. V usage is TRBV7-2 and J usage is TRBJ2-2; 8 bases line up with TRBD1. The CDR3 is 14 residues long. Germline CDR1 and CDR2: SGHTA and FQGNSA. Trimming cost V 8 bases and J 5 bases; bases outside gene matches: 7. DNA of the CDR3: TGTGCCAGCCGGGACAGGCGTTTAACCGGGGAGCTGTTTTTT. Translating it yields CASRDRRLTGELFF.

This chain uses TRBV5-5 with TRBJ1-4; a weak D match, TRBD1 (5 bases). The CDR3 extends over 14 amino acids. V lost 3 bases to trimming and J lost 4 bases, with 10 bases between them. In germline, CDR1 is SGHKS, CDR2 YYEKEE (reference sequence). CDR3 sequence: CASSSGLLNEKLFF. The CDR3 nucleotides are TGTGCCAGCAGCTCGGGACTCCTTAATGAAAAACTGTTTTTT. The full variable domain, in which reference TRBV5-5 and TRBJ1-4 provide the parts outside the CDR3, is DAGVTQSPTHLIKTRGQQVTLRCSPISGHKSVSWYQQVLGQGPQFIFQYYEKEERGRGNFPDRFSARQFPNYSSELNVNALLLGDSALYLCASSSGLLNEKLFFGSGTQLSVL.

In this sample, this clonotype turned up a few times. The V and J genes are TRBV15 and TRBJ1-6; D is unresolved. With 0 bases removed from V and 7 bases from J, the gap between germline ends came to 7 bases. CDR3 size: 14 residues. The V gene's germline CDR1 is LNHNV and CDR2 YYDKDF (reference sequence). CDR3 sequence reads: CATSRENINSPLHF. The CDR3 nucleotides are TGTGCCACCAGCAGAGAGAACATAAATTCACCCCTCCACTTT. Filled out from reference TRBV15 and TRBJ1-6, the complete variable domain reads DAMVIQNPRYQVTQFGKPVTLSCSQTLNHNVMYWYQQKSSQAPKLLFHYYDKDFNNEADTPDNFQSRRPNTSFCFLDIRSPGLGDTAMYLCATSRENINSPLHFGNGTRLTVT.